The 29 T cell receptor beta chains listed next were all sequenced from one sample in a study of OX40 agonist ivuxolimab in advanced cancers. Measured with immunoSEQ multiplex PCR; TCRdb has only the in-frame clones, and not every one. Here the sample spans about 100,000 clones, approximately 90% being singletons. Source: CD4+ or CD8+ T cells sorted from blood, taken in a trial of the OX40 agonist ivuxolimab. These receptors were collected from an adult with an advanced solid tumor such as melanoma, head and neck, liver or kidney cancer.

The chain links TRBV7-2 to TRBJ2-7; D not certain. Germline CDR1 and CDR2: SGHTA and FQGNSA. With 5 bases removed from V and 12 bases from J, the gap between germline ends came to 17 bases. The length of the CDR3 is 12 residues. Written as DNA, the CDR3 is TGTGCCAGCAGCGCCCCCCCTAGTACGGGGTACTTC. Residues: CASSAPPSTGYF.

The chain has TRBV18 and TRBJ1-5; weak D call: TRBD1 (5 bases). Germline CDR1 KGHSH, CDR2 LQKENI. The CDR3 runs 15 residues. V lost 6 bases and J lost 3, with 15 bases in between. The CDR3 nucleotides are TGTGCCAGCTCCGAATTGGGGCAAGACAATCAGCCCCAGCATTTT. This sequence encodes CASSELGQDNQPQHF.

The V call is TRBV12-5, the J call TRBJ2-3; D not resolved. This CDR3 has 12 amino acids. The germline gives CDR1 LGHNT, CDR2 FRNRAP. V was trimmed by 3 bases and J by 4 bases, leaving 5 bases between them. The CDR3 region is CASGFRADTQYF. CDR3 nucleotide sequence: TGTGCTAGTGGTTTTCGCGCAGATACGCAGTATTTT.

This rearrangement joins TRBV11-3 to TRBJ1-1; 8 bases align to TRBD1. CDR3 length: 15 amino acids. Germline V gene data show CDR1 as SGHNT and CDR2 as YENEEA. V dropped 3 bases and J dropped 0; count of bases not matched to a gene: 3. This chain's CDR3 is CASSFRGLLNTEAFF. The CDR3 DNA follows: TGTGCCAGCAGCTTCAGGGGGCTTTTGAACACTGAAGCTTTCTTT.

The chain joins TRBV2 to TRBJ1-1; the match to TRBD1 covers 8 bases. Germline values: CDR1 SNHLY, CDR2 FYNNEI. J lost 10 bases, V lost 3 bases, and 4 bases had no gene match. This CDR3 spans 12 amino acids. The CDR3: CASSERDRRAFF. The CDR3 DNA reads TGTGCCAGCAGTGAGCGGGACAGGAGAGCTTTCTTT. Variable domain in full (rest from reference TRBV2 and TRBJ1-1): EPEVTQTPSHQVTQMGQEVILRCVPISNHLYFYWYRQILGQKVEFLVSFYNNEISEKSEIFDDQFSVERPDGSNFTLKIRSTKLEDSAMYFCASSERDRRAFFGQGTRLTVV.

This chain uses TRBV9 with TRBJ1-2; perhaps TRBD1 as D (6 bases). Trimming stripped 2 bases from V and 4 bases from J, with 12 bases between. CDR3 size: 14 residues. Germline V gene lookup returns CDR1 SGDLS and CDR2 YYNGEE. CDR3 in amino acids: CASSVETGFYGYTF. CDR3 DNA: TGTGCCAGCAGCGTCGAGACAGGTTTCTATGGCTACACCTTC.

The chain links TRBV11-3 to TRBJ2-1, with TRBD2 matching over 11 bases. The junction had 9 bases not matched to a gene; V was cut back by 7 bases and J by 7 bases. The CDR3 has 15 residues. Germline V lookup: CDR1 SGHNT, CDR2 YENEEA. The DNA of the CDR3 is TGTGCCAGCACCCAGGGGCTAGCGGGAGGAAATGAGCAGTTCTTC. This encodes CASTQGLAGGNEQFF.

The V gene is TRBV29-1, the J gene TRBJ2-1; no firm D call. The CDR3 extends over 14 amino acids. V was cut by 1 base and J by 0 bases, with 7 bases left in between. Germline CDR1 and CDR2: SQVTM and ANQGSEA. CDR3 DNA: TGCAGCGTTGAAGGTCAGAGCTCCTACAATGAGCAGTTCTTC. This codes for CSVEGQSSYNEQFF.

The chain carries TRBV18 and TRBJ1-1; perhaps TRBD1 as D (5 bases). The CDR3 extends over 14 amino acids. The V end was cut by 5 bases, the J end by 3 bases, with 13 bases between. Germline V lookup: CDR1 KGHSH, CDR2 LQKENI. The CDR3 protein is CASSKQAKDTEAFF. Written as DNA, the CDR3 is TGTGCCAGCTCAAAACAGGCGAAGGACACTGAAGCTTTCTTT.

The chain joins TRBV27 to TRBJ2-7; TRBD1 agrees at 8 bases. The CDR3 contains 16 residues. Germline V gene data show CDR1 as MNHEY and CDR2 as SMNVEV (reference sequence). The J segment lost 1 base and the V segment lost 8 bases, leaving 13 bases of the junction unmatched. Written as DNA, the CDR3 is TGTGCCAGCGGTACCCGTTCAGGGGGCAGGTCCTACGAGCAGTACTTC. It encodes CASGTRSGGRSYEQYF.

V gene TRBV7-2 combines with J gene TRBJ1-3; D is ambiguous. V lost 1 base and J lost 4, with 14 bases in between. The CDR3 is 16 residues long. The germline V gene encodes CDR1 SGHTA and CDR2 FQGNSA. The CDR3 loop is CASSLGPLQRGNTIYF. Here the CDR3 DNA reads TGTGCCAGCAGCTTAGGTCCCCTGCAGAGAGGAAACACCATATATTTT.

This CDR3 reads CASSLSAGTVTDTQYF. CDR3 nucleotides: TGTGCCAGCAGCTTATCGGCCGGGACAGTTACAGATACGCAGTATTTT. The genes are TRBV7-3 and TRBJ2-3, with TRBD1 matching 7 bases. The J segment lost 3 bases and the V segment lost 2 bases, leaving 8 bases of the junction unmatched. CDR1 is SGHTA and CDR2 is FQGTGA in the germline V gene. The CDR3 covers 16 residues.

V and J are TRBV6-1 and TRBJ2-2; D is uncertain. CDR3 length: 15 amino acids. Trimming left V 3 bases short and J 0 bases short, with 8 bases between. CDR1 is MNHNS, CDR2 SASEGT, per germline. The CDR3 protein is CASSERGANTGELFF. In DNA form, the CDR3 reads TGTGCCAGCAGTGAGCGAGGCGCGAACACCGGGGAGCTGTTTTTT.

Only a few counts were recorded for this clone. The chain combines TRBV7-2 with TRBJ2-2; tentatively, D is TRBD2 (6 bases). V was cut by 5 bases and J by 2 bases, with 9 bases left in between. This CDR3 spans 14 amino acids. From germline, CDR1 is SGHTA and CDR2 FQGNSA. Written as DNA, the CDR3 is TGTGCCAGCAGCGGGGGGAGAAACACCGGGGAGCTGTTTTTT. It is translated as CASSGGRNTGELFF.

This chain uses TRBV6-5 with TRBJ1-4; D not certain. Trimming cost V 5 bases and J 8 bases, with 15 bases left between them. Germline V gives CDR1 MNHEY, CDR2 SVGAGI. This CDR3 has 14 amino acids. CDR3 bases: TGTGCCAGCAGTGACGGATATATAGGGGAAAAACTGTTTTTT. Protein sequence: CASSDGYIGEKLFF.

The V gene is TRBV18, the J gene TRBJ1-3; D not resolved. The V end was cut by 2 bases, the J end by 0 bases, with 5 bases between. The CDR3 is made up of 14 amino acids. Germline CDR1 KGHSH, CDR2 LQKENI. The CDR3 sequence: CASSPGLSGNTIYF. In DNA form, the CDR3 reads TGTGCCAGCTCACCAGGGCTCTCTGGAAACACCATATATTTT. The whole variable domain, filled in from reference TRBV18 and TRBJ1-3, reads NAGVMQNPRHLVRRRGQEARLRCSPMKGHSHVYWYRQLPEEGLKFMVYLQKENIIDESGMPKERFSAEFPKEGPSILRIQQVVRGDSAAYFCASSPGLSGNTIYFGEGSWLTVV.

This CDR3 is CASSARQGATDTQYF. CDR3 nucleotide sequence: TGTGCCAGCAGCGCGAGACAGGGGGCGACAGATACGCAGTATTTT. V and J are TRBV9 and TRBJ2-3; 10 bases align to TRBD1. Germline V gene lookup returns CDR1 SGDLS and CDR2 YYNGEE. This CDR3 spans 15 amino acids. Losses at the gene ends were 3 bases for V and 3 bases for J; bases not matched to a gene: 4.

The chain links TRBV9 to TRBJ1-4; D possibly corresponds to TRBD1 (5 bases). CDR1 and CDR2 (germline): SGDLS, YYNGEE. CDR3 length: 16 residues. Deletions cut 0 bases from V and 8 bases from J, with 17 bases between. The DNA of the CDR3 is TGTGCCAGCAGCGTAGGCTTCGGGGCCGTAGGAGAAAAACTGTTTTTT. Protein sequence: CASSVGFGAVGEKLFF.

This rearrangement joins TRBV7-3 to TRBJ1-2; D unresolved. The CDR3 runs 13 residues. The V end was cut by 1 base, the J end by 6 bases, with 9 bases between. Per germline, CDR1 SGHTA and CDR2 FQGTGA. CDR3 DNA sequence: TGTGCCAGCAGCTTAAAGGGCGTCGATGGCTACACCTTC. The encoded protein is CASSLKGVDGYTF.

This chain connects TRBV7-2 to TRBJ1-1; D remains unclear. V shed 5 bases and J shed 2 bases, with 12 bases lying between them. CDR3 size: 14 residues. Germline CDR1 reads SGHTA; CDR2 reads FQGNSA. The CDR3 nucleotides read TGTGCCAGCAGCACGCGGACGGCAAACACTGAAGCTTTCTTT. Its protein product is CASSTRTANTEAFF.

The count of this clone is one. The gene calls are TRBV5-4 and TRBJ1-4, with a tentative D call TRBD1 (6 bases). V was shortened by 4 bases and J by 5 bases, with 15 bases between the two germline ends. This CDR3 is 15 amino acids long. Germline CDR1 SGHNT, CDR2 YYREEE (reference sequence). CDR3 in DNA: TGTGCCAGCAGCGCTATAGGGGGGGACAATGAAAAACTGTTTTTT. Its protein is CASSAIGGDNEKLFF. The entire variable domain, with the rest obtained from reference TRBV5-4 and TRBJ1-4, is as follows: ETGVTQSPTHLIKTRGQQVTLRCSSQSGHNTVSWYQQALGQGPQFIFQYYREEENGRGNFPPRFSGLQFPNYSSELNVNALELDDSALYLCASSAIGGDNEKLFFGSGTQLSVL.

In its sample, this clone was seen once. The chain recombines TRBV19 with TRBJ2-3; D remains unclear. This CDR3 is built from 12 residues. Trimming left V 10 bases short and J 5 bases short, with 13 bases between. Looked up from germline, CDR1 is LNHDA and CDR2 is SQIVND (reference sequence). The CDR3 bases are TGTGCCAATCGGACCCCCAGAGATACGCAGTATTTT. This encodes CANRTPRDTQYF.

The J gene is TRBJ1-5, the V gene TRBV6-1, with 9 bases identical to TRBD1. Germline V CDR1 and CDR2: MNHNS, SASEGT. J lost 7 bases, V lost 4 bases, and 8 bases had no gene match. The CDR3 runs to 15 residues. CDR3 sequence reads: CASSADTGGGQPQHF. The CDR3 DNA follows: TGTGCCAGCAGTGCAGATACAGGGGGCGGACAGCCCCAGCATTTT.

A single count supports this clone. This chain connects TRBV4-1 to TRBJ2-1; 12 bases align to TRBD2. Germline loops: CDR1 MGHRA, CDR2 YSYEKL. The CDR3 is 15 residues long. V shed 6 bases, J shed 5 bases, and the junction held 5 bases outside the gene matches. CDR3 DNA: TGCGCCAGCAGTCCTCTAGCGGGAGGGGACAATGAGCAGTTCTTC. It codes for CASSPLAGGDNEQFF.

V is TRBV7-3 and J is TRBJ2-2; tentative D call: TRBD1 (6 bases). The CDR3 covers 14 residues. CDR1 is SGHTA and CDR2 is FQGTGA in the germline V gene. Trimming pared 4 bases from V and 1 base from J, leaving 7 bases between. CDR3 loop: CASSSDRNTGELFF. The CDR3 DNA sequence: TGTGCCAGCAGCTCGGACAGGAACACCGGGGAGCTGTTTTTT.

As DNA, the CDR3 is TGTGCCAGCAGCACGGGACAGCTCTATGGCTACACCTTC. Protein: CASSTGQLYGYTF. The chain links TRBV7-9 to TRBJ1-2; 7 bases map to TRBD1. J gave up 4 bases and V 5 bases, and 4 bases lay outside the gene matches. The germline CDR1 and CDR2 sequences are SEHNR and FQNEAQ (reference sequence). The CDR3 has 13 amino acids.

Written as DNA, the CDR3 is TGTGCCAGCAGCCCCTACATGCCCCAAGAGACCCAGTACTTC. It translates to CASSPYMPQETQYF. The V gene is TRBV5-6, the J gene TRBJ2-5; no clear D gene. Trimming pared 4 bases from V and 1 base from J, leaving 11 bases between. This CDR3 is 14 amino acids long. CDR1 is SGHDT, CDR2 YYEEEE, per germline.

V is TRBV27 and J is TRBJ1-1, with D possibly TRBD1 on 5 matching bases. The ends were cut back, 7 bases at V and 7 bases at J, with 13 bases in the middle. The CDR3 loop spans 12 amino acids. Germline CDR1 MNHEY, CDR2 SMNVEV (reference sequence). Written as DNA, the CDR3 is TGTGCCAGCAAAACGCGGGGCCTTGAAGCTTTCTTT. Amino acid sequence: CASKTRGLEAFF.

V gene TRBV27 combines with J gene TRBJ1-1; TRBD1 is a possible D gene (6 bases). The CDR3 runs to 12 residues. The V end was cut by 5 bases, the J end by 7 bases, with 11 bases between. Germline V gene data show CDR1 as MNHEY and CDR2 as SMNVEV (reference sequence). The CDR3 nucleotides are TGTGCCAGCAGTCGGGGGCAGATTGAAGCTTTCTTT. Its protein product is CASSRGQIEAFF.